Here is one T cell receptor beta chain with its context. Its specific antigen is unknown. No base quality information exists; no much larger clone differs at one position. From the cysteine through the phenylalanine, the CDR3 covers 15 amino acids. CDR3 DNA is the only sequence kept; it has 45 bases, read in frame from the first base. V is cut back by 3 bases and J by 0 bases, with 4 bases in the junction unmatched. Via the germline V gene, CDR1 is SGDLS and CDR2 YYNGEE. The data originate from a study of cytomegalovirus exposure and HLA in healthy donors listed by TCRdb under 2017. For the wider study: An earlier analysis of approximately 600 of the donors reported about 290 Gb of sequence data and 117 million unique TCR beta sequences from roughly 180 million T cells. Approximately 310 gigabases of sequencing data and 78 million or so unique TCR sequences were included in an early release covering 550 to 800 HLA-typed donors. Of the roughly 390 genotyped donors, roughly 76% were placed in the genetic ancestry cluster associated with self-reported Caucasian donors. The study aimed to test whether signatures of past pathogen exposure could be identified by cataloging public T cell receptors. The study used immunosequencing to profile the T cell repertoires of 666 subjects and linked those repertoires to cytomegalovirus serostatus. Along with the approximately 650-subject first cohort, a separate validation cohort of roughly 110 different subjects was used. To predict cytomegalovirus infection status, the study brought together high-throughput TCR immunosequencing, statistical association of individual TCRs with disease status, and machine learning. A later analysis re-analyzed previously published TCR beta repertoires from 666 donors and added high-resolution HLA genotyping to study TCR occurrence patterns. Rather than drawing on any new phenotypic data, the later analysis identified candidate immune exposures from TCR beta sequences and the way those sequences occurred across donors. In an earlier analysis of over 550 of the donors, high-throughput TCR beta sequencing was used to judge whether each TCR beta V gene segment behaved as functional or pseudogenic. Donor age, sex, ethnicity and CMV serostatus were compiled together with the repertoire data. A later genetic analysis used genome-wide SNP genotypes for about 60% of the roughly 700 donors, treating that subset as a discovery cohort. All discovery cohort repertoires had been generated on a single sequencing platform. HLA typing covered class I and class II loci at four-digit resolution. The number of typed donors differed by locus: about 620-640 for A, B, C, DRB1 and DQB1; 522 for DQA1; roughly 600 for DPA1; and around 450 for DPB1. Five DR-DQ haplotypes were handled as single units for association and clustering because linkage in the cohort was strong. On average, around 240,000 unique TCR beta nucleotide sequences were sequenced per donor among about 400 genotyped donors of the cohort, with around 19% of those sequences being non-productive.

What the authors observed across the whole study: Some IMGT-functional V segments, including TRBV6-2 and TRBV6-3, could not be told apart with the 87-base-pair reads, so those segments were excluded. Across donors, most TCR sequences were observed very rarely, whereas some public TCRs were present in many individuals. In both the original and validation cohorts, the classifier was reported to diagnose cytomegalovirus status with high specificity and sensitivity. A later genetic analysis reported fewer N-insertions in productive TCRs among donors in an Asian-associated ancestry cluster than the roughly 650-donor mean. A further reported finding was that TCR beta sequences accurately predicted the HLA-A and HLA-B alleles for most subjects in the first cohort. Several of the top co-occurrence clusters appeared to be linked to parvovirus B19, influenza, CMV and Epstein-Barr virus, according to a later analysis. It was suggested by the authors that the approach could potentially be generalized to other disease states and immunological phenotypes. A later analysis found that most CMV-associated TCR beta chains appeared HLA-restricted, with HLA associations seemingly driven largely by CMV exposure. In vitro tests confirmed that a few of the cytomegalovirus-associated TCR beta chains recognize cytomegalovirus antigens. Because counts were too low, more than 15 rarely observed V segments, including chromosome 9 orphons, were excluded from the earlier analysis of roughly 580 of the donors. V-gene and J-gene trimming of TCR beta chains was associated with a missense DCLRE1C variant in a later genetic analysis, and the association was replicated in an independent cohort. In the study, some 180 TCR beta chains were listed as associated with cytomegalovirus. In a later analysis, the rate of TCR association differed among HLA loci, with DRB1 alleles having the most associated TCRs and HLA-C alleles having the fewest. In this cohort, only TCR beta chains were sequenced, and detectable features were limited by the absence of alpha or paired-chain data. A group of highly shared sequence variants was considered likely to be a technical artifact of the sequencing pipeline. Specific HLA alleles were associated with over 15,000 TCR beta sequences at a false discovery rate of 0.05 in a later analysis. Immune exposure information for the cohort was limited to CMV serostatus. The presence/absence analyses assumed that sequencing depth was roughly uniform across donors, and that assumption may not be true. A later analysis found that HLA-associated TCR beta chains were more clonally expanded and had lower generation probabilities than equally common non-associated chains. Because HLA typing was unavailable for some donors at each locus, only the typed subset was used in association tests. Correlated functional status among segregating V segments might reflect linkage disequilibrium, but an unknown experimental factor could not be ruled out. Broadly in line with IMGT annotations, most TCR beta V segments showed up in productive rearrangements about 87% or about 30% of the time in an earlier analysis of roughly 590 of the donors. When HLA alleles, especially DR and DQ, strongly co-occurred, attributing TCR associations to individual alleles was difficult.

The cohort was made up of several hundred healthy bone marrow donors. At the time of sampling, all cohort members were nominally healthy, though unrecorded immune exposures were likely present. The donor was CMV seropositive and belonged to the group of 250 to 300 seropositive cohort members. A peripheral blood sample was provided by each donor, and peripheral blood mononuclear cells were used for TCR beta sequencing. Genomic DNA extraction from the blood cell samples was performed with the Qiagen DNeasy Blood Extraction Kit. Library construction relied on the immunoSEQ multiplex PCR assay. A mixture of 60 forward primers for TCR Vbeta segments and 13 reverse primers for TCR Jbeta segments was used in the multiplex PCR. A multiplex PCR assay on genomic DNA amplified the CDR3 region of rearranged TCR beta genes. The Illumina HiSeq System was used to sequence the amplified TCR beta libraries as 87-base-pair reads. On the authors' methods: In a later analysis, tens of millions of unique TCR beta chains were counted across the 500 to 850 repertoires, and around 11 million of these chains were shared by at least two donors. A nearest-neighbor algorithm error-corrected the raw reads and collapsed the reads into unique sequences, merging closely related sequences to remove PCR and sequencing errors. CDR3 sequences were aligned to IMGT reference sequences to assign V, D and J gene segments. For a sequence to be retained, a match of at least six nucleotides to both a V gene segment and a J gene segment was required. A rearrangement counted as productive if the CDR3 had no stop codons and remained in frame with V and J, and every other rearrangement counted as non-productive. Following IMGT convention, CDR3 was defined as the stretch from the second conserved V-encoded cysteine to the conserved J-encoded phenylalanine. The earlier analysis of roughly 590 of the donors excluded sequences that lacked an unambiguous match to a single V gene segment. In an earlier analysis of 587 of the donors, V segments were called functional above 56.7% productive rearrangements and were called segregating when the between-donor standard deviation exceeded 5%. To diagnose cytomegalovirus status from the catalog of TCR beta chain sequences, a statistical classification framework was built. A later analysis assigned V and J genes by comparing TCR nucleotide sequences with IMGT/GENE-DB human TR gene sequences. A later analysis assigned CDR3 sequences and most-parsimonious VDJ recombination scenarios with the TCRdist pipeline. In a later analysis, every TCR beta chain was defined by the combination of its CDR3 amino acid sequence and its V-gene family, and reads without a unique V-gene family were dropped. A later analysis removed 550 to 650 highly shared, low-generation-probability nucleotide sequences to deal with suspected cross-contamination and a sequencing artifact. In a later analysis, a clonal expansion index was calculated for each public chain from normalized within-repertoire ranks of inferred template counts. In a later analysis, generation probabilities were computed with a VDJ recombination model fitted to out-of-frame rearrangements, and the resulting probabilities were checked against IGoR. Hypergeometric tests were used in a later analysis to score TCR-TCR, TCR-HLA and TCR-CMV co-occurrence, with a repertoire-size bias correction applied to the TCR pairs. To estimate false discovery rates, a later analysis permuted the HLA or CMV assignments 20 times. In a later analysis, co-occurring TCRs were grouped with DBSCAN, and TCRdist sequence similarity was added when clustering was performed within HLA-allele-positive subsets. Repertoires with fewer than 30,000 or more than 120,000 public chains, plus five repertoires with anomalous nucleotide sharing, were excluded from co-occurrence clustering. Sourced from immuneACCESS, this table was stored by TCRdb with only in-frame sequences that have V and J called. A share of the clones is absent; for the studies checked, an unresolved V gene accounts for under half, and the remainder has no known explanation. Clonal size and the V and J genes are those of that table, whereas D and trimming came from the DNA. The sample table shows approximately 180,000 clones, and 70% to 80% are seen once. 1.4% of the sample rests with the top ten.

The chain is encoded by TRBV9 joined to TRBJ2-3; 7 bases in between match TRBD2. Sequenced material: PBMCs. The receptor comes from a woman aged 25 to 39 in good health and CMV-seropositive. The DNA sequence is given as TGTGCCAGCAGCGCGGGACTATTTAGCACAGATACGCAGTATTTT. It is translated as CASSAGLFSTDTQYF.